This entry lists 18 T cell receptor beta chains sequenced from one sample in a study of blood T cell repertoires in COVID-19 (dated by TCRdb to the early 2020s). Libraries were constructed by the immunoSEQ multiplex PCR assay. TCRdb took this table from immuneACCESS and kept in-frame rearrangements with V and J called. Such tables lack part of the clones; where checked against another copy, unresolved V genes explain under half of the gap, and the rest is unexplained. This sample comprises around 150,000 clones, about 80% of them detected only once. Of the sample, approximately 3.8% is held by the ten largest clones. The sample was peripheral blood. The origin of the receptors is an older woman with acute or convalescent COVID-19.

This sequence joins TRBV6-5 and TRBJ2-7; 7 bases map to TRBD2. V lost 5 bases to trimming and J lost 5 bases; unmatched junction nucleotides: 6. The CDR3 sequence is 13 residues long. CDR1 and CDR2 from the germline V gene are MNHEY and SVGAGI. This chain's CDR3 is CASSPRETHEQYF. In DNA form, the CDR3 reads TGTGCCAGCAGTCCGCGGGAGACCCACGAGCAGTACTTC.

This clone was counted a few times. This rearrangement joins TRBV30 to TRBJ2-1, with 10 bases lining up with TRBD1. V shed 7 bases, J shed 6 bases, and the junction held 12 bases outside the gene matches. This CDR3 has 15 amino acids. CDR1 is GTSNPN and CDR2 is SVGIG in the germline V gene (reference sequence). The CDR3 region has the DNA TGTGCCTCAAGGACAGGGGGTTTTTTAGTCAATGAGCAGTTCTTC. It translates to CASRTGGFLVNEQFF.

V is TRBV15 and J is TRBJ2-3, with 7 bases fitting TRBD1. Germline V gene lookup returns CDR1 LNHNV and CDR2 YYDKDF (reference sequence). The CDR3 runs to 17 residues. The V segment lost 2 bases and the J segment 3 bases; nucleotides outside the gene matches: 11. The CDR3 sequence is CATSRSPPGQNTDTQYF. In DNA form, the CDR3 reads TGTGCCACCAGCAGATCCCCACCGGGACAGAATACAGATACGCAGTATTTT.

The V and J genes are TRBV29-1 and TRBJ2-5; TRBD1 matches 9 bases. CDR1 is SQVTM and CDR2 is ANQGSEA in the germline V gene. There are 14 residues in the CDR3. V trimming: 5 bases; J trimming: 2 bases; junction bases outside the gene matches: 6. In DNA, the CDR3 is TGCAGCGTTTCCGGAGGACAGGGGCAAGAGACCCAGTACTTC. Its protein product is CSVSGGQGQETQYF.

This clone was recorded only once. V and J are TRBV2 and TRBJ2-1; 7 bases line up with TRBD2. The length of the CDR3 is 14 residues. Trimming took 6 bases from V and 3 from J; bases not matched to a gene: 5. CDR1 is SNHLY and CDR2 is FYNNEI in the germline V gene. The CDR3 DNA reads TGTGCCAGCAGGTCGGGACTACACTACAATGAGCAGTTCTTC. Translation: CASRSGLHYNEQFF.

V usage is TRBV2 and J usage is TRBJ2-7; TRBD1 matches at 8 bases. V lost 8 bases to trimming and J lost 10 bases; unmatched junction nucleotides: 13. Germline CDR1 and CDR2: SNHLY and FYNNEI. CDR3 size: 13 residues. In DNA form, the CDR3 reads TGTGCCAGCGGAGGATCAGGGGGCGCTCGACAGTACTTC. Its translation is CASGGSGGARQYF. Full variable domain (remainder filled in from reference TRBV2 and TRBJ2-7): EPEVTQTPSHQVTQMGQEVILRCVPISNHLYFYWYRQILGQKVEFLVSFYNNEISEKSEIFDDQFSVERPDGSNFTLKIRSTKLEDSAMYFCASGGSGGARQYFGPGTRLTVT.

This clone was recorded only once. V gene TRBV6-5 combines with J gene TRBJ2-7; TRBD1 agrees at 8 bases. The V gene's germline CDR1 is MNHEY and CDR2 SVGAGI. This CDR3 spans 13 amino acids. The J segment lost 12 bases and the V segment lost 0 bases, leaving 7 bases of the junction unmatched. CDR3 DNA sequence: TGTGCCAGCAGTTACTCGAGGCAGGGGGCCCCGTACTTC. Protein: CASSYSRQGAPYF.

The chain carries TRBV7-9 and TRBJ2-5; 7 positions match TRBD2. The CDR3 has 13 amino acids. Germline values: CDR1 SEHNR, CDR2 FQNEAQ (reference sequence). Unmatched junction bases numbered 6, after V lost 8 bases and J lost 3 bases. For the CDR3, the DNA is TGTGCCAGCGAGACTAGCCCAGAAGAGACCCAGTACTTC. Translating gives CASETSPEETQYF.

The V and J genes are TRBV5-1 and TRBJ2-7; 8 bases are a match to TRBD1. The CDR3 length is 13 residues. The ends lost 0 bases at V and 12 bases at J; junction bases unmatched: 8. Germline assignment: CDR1 SGHRS and CDR2 YFSETQ. This CDR3 is CASSLGRQGISYF. Written as DNA, the CDR3 is TGCGCCAGCAGCTTGGGGCGACAGGGGATATCGTACTTC.

The chain recombines TRBV19 with TRBJ1-1; a weak D match, TRBD1 (5 bases). CDR3 size: 11 residues. Germline V CDR1 and CDR2: LNHDA, SQIVND (reference sequence). V was shortened by 7 bases and J by 7 bases, with 10 bases between the two germline ends. CDR3 DNA: TGTGCCAGTATCGGGCAGGGTGAAGCTTTCTTT. Its protein product is CASIGQGEAFF.

The chain combines TRBV24-1 with TRBJ1-2; D is uncertain. Deletions cut 6 bases from V and 4 bases from J, with 11 bases between. The CDR3 has 13 residues. Per germline, CDR1 KGHDR and CDR2 SFDVKD. The CDR3 reads CATSSGQIYGYTF. The DNA of the CDR3 is TGTGCCACCAGTTCTGGTCAGATCTATGGCTACACCTTC.

This clone was recorded once. V and J are TRBV19 and TRBJ1-5; possible D gene TRBD1, 5 bases. V was shortened by 6 bases and J by 1 base, with 13 bases between the two germline ends. Per germline, CDR1 LNHDA and CDR2 SQIVND (reference sequence). The CDR3 has 15 residues. CDR3: CASRPGGGSNQPQHF. CDR3 sequence (DNA): TGTGCCAGTAGACCTGGCGGGGGAAGCAATCAGCCCCAGCATTTT.

A note on this clone: Other nucleotide sequences in the sample specify the same CDR3. The rearrangement uses TRBV2 and TRBJ2-7; D unclear. V was shortened by 5 bases and J by 2 bases, with 4 bases between the two germline ends. CDR1 is SNHLY and CDR2 is FYNNEI in the germline V gene. CDR3 size: 11 residues. CDR3 amino acids: CASSPTYEQYF. Here the CDR3 DNA reads TGTGCCAGCAGTCCCACCTACGAGCAGTACTTC. The full variable domain, in which reference TRBV2 and TRBJ2-7 provide the parts outside the CDR3, is EPEVTQTPSHQVTQMGQEVILRCVPISNHLYFYWYRQILGQKVEFLVSFYNNEISEKSEIFDDQFSVERPDGSNFTLKIRSTKLEDSAMYFCASSPTYEQYFGPGTRLTVT.

V and J are TRBV5-1 and TRBJ2-5; possible D gene TRBD1, 6 bases. Between the trimmed V and J ends, which lost 4 bases and 4 bases, there was a span of 20 bases. The length of the CDR3 is 16 residues. Germline V lookup: CDR1 SGHRS, CDR2 YFSETQ. The CDR3 sequence is CASSLLGGVRLETQYF. In DNA form, the CDR3 reads TGCGCCAGCAGCCTATTAGGGGGAGTCAGGTTAGAGACCCAGTACTTC.

The chain uses TRBV3-1 (or the pseudogene TRBV3-2) and TRBJ2-7; possible D gene TRBD1, 6 bases. Germline V CDR1 and CDR2: LGHDT, YNNKEL (reference sequence). The CDR3 totals 17 residues. V shed 5 bases and J shed 2 bases, with 22 bases lying between them. Here the CDR3 reads CASSDGTQRGITYEQYF. The CDR3 DNA follows: TGTGCCAGCAGCGACGGGACCCAGAGGGGGATAACCTACGAGCAGTACTTC.

The chain links TRBV7-2 to TRBJ2-1, with 9 bases fitting TRBD2. With 1 base clipped from V and 6 bases from J, the junction kept 4 bases outside the gene matches. The CDR3 loop spans 15 amino acids. Germline values: CDR1 SGHTA, CDR2 FQGNSA. The CDR3 region is CASSLGAGGTNEQFF. DNA for the CDR3: TGTGCCAGCAGCTTAGGAGCGGGAGGCACCAATGAGCAGTTCTTC.

The chain employs TRBV18 and TRBJ2-1, with a weak D call TRBD1 (6 bases). V was trimmed by 6 bases and J by 0 bases, leaving 12 bases between them. Germline CDR1 is KGHSH and CDR2 is LQKENI. This CDR3 is 15 amino acids long. In DNA form, the CDR3 reads TGTGCCAGCTCCCTACAGGGCCGCTCCTACAATGAGCAGTTCTTC. Amino acids: CASSLQGRSYNEQFF. Using reference TRBV18 and TRBJ2-1 for the parts outside the CDR3, the full variable domain is NAGVMQNPRHLVRRRGQEARLRCSPMKGHSHVYWYRQLPEEGLKFMVYLQKENIIDESGMPKERFSAEFPKEGPSILRIQQVVRGDSAAYFCASSLQGRSYNEQFFGPGTRLTVL.

The rearrangement joins TRBV7-2 to TRBJ2-7; 12 positions match TRBD2. CDR3 length: 15 amino acids. Germline CDR1 reads SGHTA; CDR2 reads FQGNSA. V trimming: 1 base; J trimming: 4 bases; junction bases outside the gene matches: 2. The CDR3 coding sequence is TGTGCCAGCAGCTTAGGACTAGCGGGAGTGTACGAGCAGTACTTC. It yields the protein CASSLGLAGVYEQYF.